This is a list of T cell receptor beta chains from one sample in a study of cytomegalovirus exposure and HLA in healthy donors. This table comes from immunoSEQ multiplex PCR, and its TCRdb copy is limited to in-frame clones, with some not included. This table holds more than 140,000 clones, about 80% found once. Source material: PBMCs. Every receptor here comes from a man aged 30 to 45 in good health and CMV-seropositive. The CDR3 runs from the conserved cysteine through the conserved F or W. D genes are given only for firm matches. Where a row states a size, it is once, few, many or the class of an expanded clone; other rows omit it.

v_gene: TRBV10-2; j_gene: TRBJ2-2; d_gene: .; abundance: .; CDR3aa: CATNLGRDTGELFF; CDR3nt: TGCGCCACCAACCTGGGGCGTGACACCGGGGAGCTGTTTTTT
v_gene: TRBV29-1; j_gene: TRBJ2-7; d_gene: .; abundance: .; CDR3aa: CSVVGIPPQPLEQYF; CDR3nt: TGCAGCGTTGTGGGCATACCGCCTCAACCCCTCGAGCAGTACTTC
v_gene: TRBV5-1; j_gene: TRBJ2-1; d_gene: .; abundance: .; CDR3aa: CASSLGLSYNEQFF; CDR3nt: TGCGCCAGCAGCTTGGGACTCTCCTACAATGAGCAGTTCTTC
v_gene: TRBV18; j_gene: TRBJ2-1; d_gene: TRBD2; abundance: few; CDR3aa: CASSPPRGRDLAYNEQFF; CDR3nt: TGTGCCAGCTCACCCCCCCGGGGGAGGGATTTGGCCTACAATGAGCAGTTCTTC
v_gene: TRBV6-5; j_gene: TRBJ2-5; d_gene: .; abundance: .; CDR3aa: CASSYSTGIQETQYF; CDR3nt: TGTGCCAGCAGTTACTCGACGGGAATCCAAGAGACCCAGTACTTC
v_gene: TRBV6-6; j_gene: TRBJ1-5; d_gene: TRBD1; abundance: .; CDR3aa: CASSPWTGDGNQPQHF; CDR3nt: TGTGCCAGCAGCCCCTGGACAGGGGACGGCAATCAGCCCCAGCATTTT
v_gene: TRBV6-5; j_gene: TRBJ2-7; d_gene: .; abundance: .; CDR3aa: CASSPDGAYEQYF; CDR3nt: TGTGCCAGCAGCCCGGACGGGGCCTACGAGCAGTACTTC
v_gene: TRBV6-1; j_gene: TRBJ1-2; d_gene: .; abundance: .; CDR3aa: CASSEGGGYGYTF; CDR3nt: TGTGCCAGCAGTGAGGGCGGGGGATATGGCTACACCTTC
v_gene: TRBV5-3; j_gene: TRBJ2-2; d_gene: TRBD2; abundance: .; CDR3aa: CARSLNPAGVAELLF; CDR3nt: TGTGCCAGAAGCTTGAACCCCGCGGGAGTCGCGGAGCTGCTTTTT
v_gene: TRBV10-1; j_gene: TRBJ2-2; d_gene: TRBD1; abundance: .; CDR3aa: CASSESSGGTGELFF; CDR3nt: TGCGCCAGCAGTGAGTCGTCAGGGGGCACCGGGGAGCTGTTTTTT
v_gene: TRBV5-6; j_gene: TRBJ2-1; d_gene: .; abundance: .; CDR3aa: CASSQYNEQFF; CDR3nt: TGTGCCAGCAGCCAATACAATGAGCAGTTCTTC
v_gene: TRBV27; j_gene: TRBJ2-7; d_gene: .; abundance: once; CDR3aa: CASSTGYEQYF; CDR3nt: TGTGCCAGCAGCACAGGGTACGAGCAGTACTTC